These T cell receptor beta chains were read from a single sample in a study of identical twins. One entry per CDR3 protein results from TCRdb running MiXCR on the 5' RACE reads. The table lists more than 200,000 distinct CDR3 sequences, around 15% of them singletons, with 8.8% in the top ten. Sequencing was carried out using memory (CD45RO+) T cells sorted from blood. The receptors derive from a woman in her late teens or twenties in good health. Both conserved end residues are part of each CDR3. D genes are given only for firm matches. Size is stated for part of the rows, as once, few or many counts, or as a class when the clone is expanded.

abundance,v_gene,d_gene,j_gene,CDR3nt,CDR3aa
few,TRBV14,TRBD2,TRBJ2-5,TGTGCCAGCAGCCCGGGAGGGCTACAAGAGACCCAGTACTTC,CASSPGGLQETQYF
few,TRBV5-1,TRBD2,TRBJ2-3,TGCGCCAGCAGCTTGGCTGCGGGAGGGAGAGATACGCAGTATTTT,CASSLAAGGRDTQYF
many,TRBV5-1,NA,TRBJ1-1,TGCGCCAGCAGTCAAACGCGTAACGCTAACGAAGCTTTCTTT,CASSQTRNANEAFF
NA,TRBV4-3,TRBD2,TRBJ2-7,TGCGCCAGCAGCCAAGAAGCTAGCGGGAGGAACTCCTACGAGCAGTACTTC,CASSQEASGRNSYEQYF
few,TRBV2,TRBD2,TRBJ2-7,TGTGCCAGCAGTGAACTCCCGGGACTAGCATACGAGCAGTACTTC,CASSELPGLAYEQYF
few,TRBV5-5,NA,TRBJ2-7,TGTGCCAGCAGCTTGGATTGGACCACAAGCTCCTACGAGCAGTACTTC,CASSLDWTTSSYEQYF
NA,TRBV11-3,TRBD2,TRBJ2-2,TGTGCCAGCAGCTTTGGGACTAGCGGACTATCCGGGGAGCTGTTTTTT,CASSFGTSGLSGELFF
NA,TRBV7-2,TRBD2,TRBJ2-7,TGTGCCAGCAGCTCCGCTCCTAGCGGAGGCGAGCAGTACTTC,CASSSAPSGGEQYF
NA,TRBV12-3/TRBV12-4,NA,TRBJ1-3,TGTGCCAGCACAACTCCCGACTCCCGACAGAACACCATATATTTT,CASTTPDSRQNTIYF
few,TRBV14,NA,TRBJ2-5,TGTGCCAGCAGCCAAGTTTACGGTGGGGAGACCCAGTACTTC,CASSQVYGGETQYF
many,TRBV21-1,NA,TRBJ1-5,TGTGCCAGCAGCGACTATAGCAATCAGCCCCAGCATTTT,CASSDYSNQPQHF
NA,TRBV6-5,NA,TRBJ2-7,TGTGCCAGCAGTTATTCTCGGAACGAGCAGTACTTC,CASSYSRNEQYF
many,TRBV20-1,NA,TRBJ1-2,TGCAGTGCTAGAGACGACAGGTCGTGGTATGGCTACACCTTC,CSARDDRSWYGYTF
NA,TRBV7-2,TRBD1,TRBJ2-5,TGTGCCAGCAGCTTATGGGACAGTGTCCAAGAGACCCAGTACTTC,CASSLWDSVQETQYF
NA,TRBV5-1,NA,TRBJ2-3,TGCGCCAGCAGCTTTTCCCTTCCAGGAACAGATACGCAGTATTTT,CASSFSLPGTDTQYF
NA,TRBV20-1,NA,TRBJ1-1,TGCAGTGCTAGGCCCCAGCGCCTGGTGAACACTGAAGCTTTCTTT,CSARPQRLVNTEAFF
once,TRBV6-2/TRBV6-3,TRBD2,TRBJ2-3,TGTGCCAGCAGTTACGGACTAGCGGGAGGCCCCGGTACGCAGTATTTT,CASSYGLAGGPGTQYF
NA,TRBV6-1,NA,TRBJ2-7,TGTGCCAGCAGTGAAGCAGCCGAGAGCTCCTACGAGCAGTACTTC,CASSEAAESSYEQYF
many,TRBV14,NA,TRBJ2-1,TGTGCCAGCAGCCAAGGCCTGCCTGACAATGAGCAGTTCTTC,CASSQGLPDNEQFF
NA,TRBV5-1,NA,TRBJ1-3,TGCGCCAGCAGCGTGGCGGGGGAGACTGGAAACACCATATATTTT,CASSVAGETGNTIYF
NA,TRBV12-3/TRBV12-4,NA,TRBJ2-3,TGTGCCAGCAGTTCCGATAGTAATACGCAGTATTTT,CASSSDSNTQYF
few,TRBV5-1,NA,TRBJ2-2,TGCGCCAGCAGCTTTGAGGGCTCTACCGGGGAGCTGTTTTTT,CASSFEGSTGELFF
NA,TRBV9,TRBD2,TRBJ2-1,TGTGCCAGCAGCGTAGCTGGCGGGAGGGCCGAGGAGCAGTTCTTC,CASSVAGGRAEEQFF
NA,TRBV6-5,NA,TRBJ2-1,TGTGCCAGCAGTTACTCATCTCAAAGCCCCTACAATGAGCAGTTCTTC,CASSYSSQSPYNEQFF
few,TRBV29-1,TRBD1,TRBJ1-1,TGCAGCGCTTACGATCTTGGCCTGGGACAGGGGGCGCGCTCTGAAGCTTTCTTT,CSAYDLGLGQGARSEAFF
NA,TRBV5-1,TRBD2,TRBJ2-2,TGCGCCAGCAGCCCACTAGCGGGGATGAACACCGGGGAGCTGTTTTTT,CASSPLAGMNTGELFF
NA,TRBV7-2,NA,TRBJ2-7,TGTGCCAGCAGCGCCAGCAGTTCCTACGAGCAGTACTTC,CASSASSSYEQYF
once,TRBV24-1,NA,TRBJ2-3,TGTGCCACCAGTGATTCTCAGCGTAGCACAGATACGCAGTATTTT,CATSDSQRSTDTQYF
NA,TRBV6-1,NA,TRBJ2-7,TGTGCCAGCAGTGTCCTTGGAGCCTACGAGCAGTACTTC,CASSVLGAYEQYF
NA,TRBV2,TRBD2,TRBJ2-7,TGTGCCAGCAGTGGGTGGAGCGGGAGCTCCTACGAGCAGTACTTC,CASSGWSGSSYEQYF
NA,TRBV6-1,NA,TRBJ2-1,TGTGCCAGCAGAGCGCTCGGACTGGACTACAATGAGCAGTTCTTC,CASRALGLDYNEQFF
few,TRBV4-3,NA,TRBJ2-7,TGCGCCAGCAGCCAAGTTGGGGAACCTGGGAACGAGCAGTACTTC,CASSQVGEPGNEQYF
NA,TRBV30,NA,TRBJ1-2,TGTGCCTGGAGTCGGGGGGATGGCTACACCTTC,CAWSRGDGYTF
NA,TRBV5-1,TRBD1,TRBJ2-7,TGCGCCAGCAGCTTAGGGACAGAGGGCTACGAGCAGTACTTC,CASSLGTEGYEQYF
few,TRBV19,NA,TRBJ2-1,TGTGCCAGTAGTATAAACCATGAGCAGTTCTTC,CASSINHEQFF
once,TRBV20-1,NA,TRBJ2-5,TGCAGTGCTAGACTGCTTCCCCAAGAGACCCAGTACTTC,CSARLLPQETQYF
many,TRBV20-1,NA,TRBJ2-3,TGCAGTGCCCCCGGGCGGGGAGCCCCTAGCACAGATACGCAGTATTTT,CSAPGRGAPSTDTQYF
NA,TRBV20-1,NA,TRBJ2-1,TGCAGTGCGGGACCGGGACGTGGCTACAATGAGCAGTTCTTC,CSAGPGRGYNEQFF
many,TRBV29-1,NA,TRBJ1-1,TGCAGCGGACAGAACACTGAAGCTTTCTTT,CSGQNTEAFF
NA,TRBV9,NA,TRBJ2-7,TGTGCCAGCAGCGTATACAGGGAAGGGGAGCAGTACTTC,CASSVYREGEQYF
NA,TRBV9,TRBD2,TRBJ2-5,TGTGCCAGCAGCCCGGGAGGGCGACAAGAGACCCAGTACTTC,CASSPGGRQETQYF
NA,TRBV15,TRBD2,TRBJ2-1,TGTGCCACCAGCCTTGGACTAGCGGCAATGCAGCGGAATGAGCAGTTCTTC,CATSLGLAAMQRNEQFF
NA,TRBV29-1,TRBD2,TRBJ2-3,TGCAGCGTAGGGGGGACTAGCGGGAGTGCAGATACGCAGTATTTT,CSVGGTSGSADTQYF
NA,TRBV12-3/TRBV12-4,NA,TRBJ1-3,TGTGCCAGCAGCGCTGGGGCAGGCCGCGGAAACACCATATATTTT,CASSAGAGRGNTIYF
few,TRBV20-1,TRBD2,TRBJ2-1,TGCAGTGCTAGAGACTTTCGGTGGACTAGCGGGGAATACAATGAGCAGTTCTTC,CSARDFRWTSGEYNEQFF
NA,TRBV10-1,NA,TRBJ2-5,TGCGCCAGCGGCGTGGGGACCTCACTAGAGACCCAGTACTTC,CASGVGTSLETQYF
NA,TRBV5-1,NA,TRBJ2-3,TGCGCCAGCAGCGGAGCGGCTAGCACAGATACGCAGTATTTT,CASSGAASTDTQYF
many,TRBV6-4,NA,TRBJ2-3,TGTGCCAGCAGCGGGGGTAGCACAGATACGCAGTATTTT,CASSGGSTDTQYF
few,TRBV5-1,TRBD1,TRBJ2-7,TGCGCCAGCAGCTTACAGGGGGCGCGGGACGAGCAGTACTTC,CASSLQGARDEQYF
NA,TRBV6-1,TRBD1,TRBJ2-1,TGTGCCAGCAGAAAGGACAGGGACTCCTACAATGAGCAGTTCTTC,CASRKDRDSYNEQFF
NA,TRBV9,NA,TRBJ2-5,TGTGCCAGCAGCGTGGGGGCATATCCGGAAGAGACCCAGTACTTC,CASSVGAYPEETQYF
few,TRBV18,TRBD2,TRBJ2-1,TGTGCCAGCTCACCGAATAGCGGGAACAATGAGCAGTTCTTC,CASSPNSGNNEQFF
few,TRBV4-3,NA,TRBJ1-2,TGCGCCAGCAGCCAAGATTGGGGCATTGGCTACACCTTC,CASSQDWGIGYTF
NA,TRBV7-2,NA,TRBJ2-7,TGTGCCAGCAGCTTAGTCGGAGGGGGGGGCGTTGAGCAGTACTTC,CASSLVGGGGVEQYF
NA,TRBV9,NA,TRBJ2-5,TGTGCCAGCAGCGTAGGGAGGGAGACCCAGTACTTC,CASSVGRETQYF